Below, 19 T cell receptor beta chains from the same sample are listed, as sequenced in a study of T cell responses to AZD1222 COVID-19 vaccine. Sequencing was performed with immunoSEQ multiplex PCR; in TCRdb, only in-frame clones are kept and a portion is missing. Of under 150,000 clones in the sample, 93% were seen once. The sample was peripheral blood, taken on day 0 of AZD1222 vaccination. These receptors came from an adult in good health.

The CDR3 spells CASSWGHPNTEAFF. The CDR3 DNA sequence: TGTGCCAGCAGTTGGGGACACCCGAACACTGAAGCTTTCTTT. The gene calls are TRBV6-5 and TRBJ1-1; D is perhaps TRBD1 (6 bases). V was clipped by 4 bases and J by 1 base, with 10 bases between them. In germline, CDR1 is MNHEY, CDR2 SVGAGI. The CDR3 is 14 residues long.

The CDR3 DNA sequence: TGTGCCACCTCCCCCCCGGGTAGCACAGATACGCAGTATTTT. Translating gives CATSPPGSTDTQYF. This chain uses TRBV6-5 with TRBJ2-3; D is unresolved. Trimming cost V 10 bases and J 0 bases, with 14 bases left between them. The CDR3 contains 14 residues. The germline V gene has CDR1 MNHEY and CDR2 SVGAGI.

This chain connects TRBV11-1 to TRBJ2-1; tentatively, D is TRBD1 or TRBD2 (5 bases each). Deletions cut 4 bases from V and 7 bases from J, with 14 bases between. Germline V gives CDR1 SGHAT, CDR2 FQDESV (reference sequence). This CDR3 contains 14 residues. DNA for the CDR3: TGTGCCAGCAGCTCTTATGGGACGCGGAATGAGCAGTTCTTC. It specifies CASSSYGTRNEQFF.

The genes are TRBV12-3 or TRBV12-4 and TRBJ2-1, with D hard to call. The CDR3 extends over 12 amino acids. The V end lost 6 bases, the J end lost 8 bases, and 11 bases lay between the germline ends. The CDR3 region is CASSPTVHEQFF. CDR3 DNA sequence: TGTGCCAGCAGCCCCACTGTACATGAGCAGTTCTTC.

This clone was seen just once. V and J are TRBV14 and TRBJ1-1; D gene ambiguous. The V gene lost 1 base and the J gene lost 7 bases, with 10 bases spanning the gap. Germline CDR1 is SGHDN and CDR2 is FVKESK. The CDR3 is 13 amino acids. CDR3 protein: CASSQVLRGEAFF. The CDR3 DNA reads TGTGCCAGCAGCCAAGTCTTGCGGGGTGAAGCTTTCTTT.

The chain has TRBV6-5 and TRBJ1-5; 9 bases are a match to TRBD1. Germline trimming cut 10 bases from V and 2 bases from J; bases unmatched to any gene: 6. In germline, CDR1 is MNHEY, CDR2 SVGAGI. CDR3 length: 14 residues. CDR3 region: CAITGGIGNQPQHF. CDR3 bases: TGTGCCATCACAGGGGGCATTGGCAATCAGCCCCAGCATTTT.

The V gene is TRBV6-5, the J gene TRBJ2-7, with D possibly TRBD1 on 6 matching bases. CDR1 and CDR2 (germline): MNHEY, SVGAGI. The CDR3 runs 12 residues. The ends were cut back, 10 bases at V and 3 bases at J, with 13 bases in the middle. The chain's CDR3 is CATRDTHYEQYF. CDR3 sequence (DNA): TGTGCCACCCGGGACACGCACTACGAGCAGTACTTC.

The V and J genes are TRBV2 and TRBJ2-7; 12 bases fit TRBD1. CDR1 and CDR2 (germline): SNHLY, FYNNEI. V gave up 6 bases and J gave up 2 bases; unmatched junction bases: 17. CDR3 length: 19 amino acids. The CDR3 sequence: CASSSSPGTGGAVTYEQYF. Here the CDR3 DNA reads TGTGCCAGCAGCTCCAGCCCCGGGACAGGGGGCGCCGTTACCTACGAGCAGTACTTC.

The chain is built from TRBV5-5 and TRBJ1-1; TRBD1 might be the D (5 bases). V lost 1 base and J 5 bases, leaving 15 bases between the germline ends. CDR1 is SGHKS, CDR2 YYEKEE, per germline (reference sequence). The CDR3 has 15 residues. The CDR3 spells CASSLKGRGRTEAFF. The DNA for the CDR3 is TGTGCCAGCAGCTTGAAGGGTCGGGGCCGGACTGAAGCTTTCTTT. Combining the CDR3 with reference TRBV5-5 and TRBJ1-1 gives the whole variable domain DAGVTQSPTHLIKTRGQQVTLRCSPISGHKSVSWYQQVLGQGPQFIFQYYEKEERGRGNFPDRFSARQFPNYSSELNVNALLLGDSALYLCASSLKGRGRTEAFFGQGTRLTVV.

This clone was picked up one time. V and J are TRBV4-1 and TRBJ1-2; D is unresolved. The ends were cut back, 0 bases at V and 8 bases at J, with 10 bases in the middle. Germline-derived CDR1 and CDR2 are MGHRA and YSYEKL. The CDR3 consists of 13 residues. The CDR3 protein is CASSQENIAGYTF. The CDR3 DNA reads TGCGCCAGCAGCCAAGAAAACATCGCGGGCTACACCTTC.

The J gene is TRBJ1-2, the V gene TRBV5-4; D is uncertain. V was cut by 4 bases and J by 3 bases, with 10 bases left in between. The germline V gene encodes CDR1 SGHNT and CDR2 YYREEE (reference sequence). The CDR3 runs 13 residues. CDR3 nucleotides: TGTGCCAGCAGCCCCGACGGACACTATGGCTACACCTTC. Translated: CASSPDGHYGYTF.

This clone has only one observation. The chain has TRBV11-2 and TRBJ1-4; possible D gene TRBD1, 5 bases. Germline CDR1 and CDR2: SGHAT and FQNNGV. This CDR3 region has 14 residues. V was pared by 5 bases and J by 6 bases, with 13 bases between. The CDR3 region has the DNA TGTGCCAGCAGCCAAGGGCAGGGTTATGAAAAACTGTTTTTT. Translated, it gives CASSQGQGYEKLFF.

J is TRBJ2-5 and V is TRBV6-6; no firm D call. Germline CDR1 and CDR2: MNHNY and SVGAGI (reference sequence). The V end was cut by 8 bases, the J end by 0 bases, with 10 bases between. This CDR3 spans 13 amino acids. Here the CDR3 DNA reads TGTGCCAGCCAAATGGGGTACCAAGAGACCCAGTACTTC. Amino acids: CASQMGYQETQYF.

The V call is TRBV6-5, the J call TRBJ2-7; D perhaps matches TRBD1 (6 bases). Trimming stripped 6 bases from V and 0 bases from J, with 12 bases between. This CDR3 spans 14 amino acids. Germline assignment: CDR1 MNHEY and CDR2 SVGAGI. The CDR3 is CASSHTGNSYEQYF. The CDR3 DNA sequence: TGTGCCAGCAGCCATACAGGGAACTCCTACGAGCAGTACTTC.

The chain combines TRBV11-2 with TRBJ1-2; TRBD1 agrees at 9 bases. With 7 bases clipped from V and 3 bases from J, the junction kept 15 bases outside the gene matches. Germline CDR1 is SGHAT and CDR2 is FQNNGV. The CDR3 contains 17 residues. The CDR3 DNA reads TGTGCCAGCACCCTTTCGTGGGGACAGGGAGGGGACTATGGCTACACCTTC. Amino acid sequence: CASTLSWGQGGDYGYTF.

The chain links TRBV6-5 to TRBJ1-2; D gene ambiguous. Trimming removed 10 bases from V and 2 bases from J, with 8 bases in between. This CDR3 has 11 residues. CDR1 and CDR2 from the germline V gene are MNHEY and SVGAGI. The DNA of the CDR3 is TGTGCCACGGGCGGAAACTATGGCTACACCTTC. Translating gives CATGGNYGYTF.

J is TRBJ2-1 and V is TRBV15, with D perhaps matching TRBD2 (7 bases). V was clipped by 0 bases and J by 9 bases, with 12 bases between them. Germline V gene sequence: CDR1 LNHNV, CDR2 YYDKDF (reference sequence). CDR3 length equals 14 residues. CDR3: CATSRDRGAGEQFF. The CDR3 bases are TGTGCCACCAGCAGAGATCGGGGGGCTGGTGAGCAGTTCTTC.

This chain connects TRBV12-3 or TRBV12-4 to TRBJ2-1, with D hard to call. The CDR3 consists of 11 residues. V was cut by 4 bases and J by 8 bases, with 6 bases left in between. The CDR3, as DNA: TGTGCCAGCAGTTCTGGGGATGAGCAGTTCTTC. Translating gives CASSSGDEQFF.

V and J are TRBV18 and TRBJ2-5; 9 nucleotides agree with TRBD1. The CDR3 spans 16 residues. The V and J ends lost 3 bases and 1 base, in that order; junction bases with no gene match: 6. Germline loops: CDR1 KGHSH, CDR2 LQKENI. This CDR3 is CASSPLTGGSQETQYF. The DNA for the CDR3 is TGTGCCAGCTCACCGCTTACAGGGGGCTCCCAAGAGACCCAGTACTTC.